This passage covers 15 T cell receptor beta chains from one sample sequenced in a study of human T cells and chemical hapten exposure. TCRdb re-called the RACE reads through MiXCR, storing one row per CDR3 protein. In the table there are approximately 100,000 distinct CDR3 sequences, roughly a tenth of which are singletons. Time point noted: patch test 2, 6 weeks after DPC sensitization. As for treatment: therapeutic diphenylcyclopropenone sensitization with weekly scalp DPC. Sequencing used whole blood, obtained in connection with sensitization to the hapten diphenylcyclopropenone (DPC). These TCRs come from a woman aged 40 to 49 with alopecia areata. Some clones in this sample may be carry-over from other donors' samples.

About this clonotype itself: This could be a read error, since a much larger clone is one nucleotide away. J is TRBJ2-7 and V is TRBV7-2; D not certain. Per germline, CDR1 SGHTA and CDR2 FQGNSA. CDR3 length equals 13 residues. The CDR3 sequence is CASSLERLYVQYF. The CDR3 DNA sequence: TGTGCCAGCAGCTTGGAAAGACTCTACGTGCAGTACTTC.

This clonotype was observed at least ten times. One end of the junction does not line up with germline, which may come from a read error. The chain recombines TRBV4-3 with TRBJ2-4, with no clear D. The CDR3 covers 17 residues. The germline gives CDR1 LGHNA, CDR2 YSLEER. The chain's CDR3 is CASSQGLGSHGKHIQYF. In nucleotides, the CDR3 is TGCGCCAGCAGCCAAGGACTCGGTAGTCACGGCAAACACATTCAGTACTTC.

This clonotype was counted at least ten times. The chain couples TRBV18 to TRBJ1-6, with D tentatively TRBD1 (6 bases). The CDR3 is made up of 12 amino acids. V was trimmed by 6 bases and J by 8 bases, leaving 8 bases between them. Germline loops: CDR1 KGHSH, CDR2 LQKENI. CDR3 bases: TGTGCCAGCTCGGAGGGGGATTCACCCCTCCACTTT. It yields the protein CASSEGDSPLHF.

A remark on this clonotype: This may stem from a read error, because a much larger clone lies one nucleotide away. The CDR3 reads CASSRPPGELFF. The CDR3 DNA reads as TGTGCCAGCAGCCGCCCTCCCGGGGAGCTGTTTTTT. The V call is TRBV6-6, the J call TRBJ2-2; D is ambiguous. The CDR3 consists of 12 residues. V dropped 6 bases and J dropped 6 bases, with 8 bases sitting between them. The germline V gene encodes CDR1 MNHNY and CDR2 SVGAGI (reference sequence).

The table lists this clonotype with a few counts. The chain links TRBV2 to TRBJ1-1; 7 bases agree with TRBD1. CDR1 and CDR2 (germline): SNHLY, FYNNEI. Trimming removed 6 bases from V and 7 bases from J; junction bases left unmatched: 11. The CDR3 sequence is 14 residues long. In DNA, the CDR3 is TGTGCCAGCAGCGGGAACAGGGGCTGGCGTGAAGCTTTCTTT. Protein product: CASSGNRGWREAFF. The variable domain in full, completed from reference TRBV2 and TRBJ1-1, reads EPEVTQTPSHQVTQMGQEVILRCVPISNHLYFYWYRQILGQKVEFLVSFYNNEISEKSEIFDDQFSVERPDGSNFTLKIRSTKLEDSAMYFCASSGNRGWREAFFGQGTRLTVV.

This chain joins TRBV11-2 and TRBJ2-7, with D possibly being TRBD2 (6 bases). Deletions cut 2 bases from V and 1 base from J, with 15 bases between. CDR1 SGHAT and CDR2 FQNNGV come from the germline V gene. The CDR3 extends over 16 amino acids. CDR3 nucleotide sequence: TGTGCCAGCAGCTTACCTCCGGGGACTGTGTCCTACGAGCAGTACTTC. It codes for CASSLPPGTVSYEQYF.

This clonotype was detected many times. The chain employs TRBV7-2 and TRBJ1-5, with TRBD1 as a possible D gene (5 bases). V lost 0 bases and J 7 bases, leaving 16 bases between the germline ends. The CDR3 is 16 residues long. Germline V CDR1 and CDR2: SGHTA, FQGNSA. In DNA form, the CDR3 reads TGTGCCAGCAGCTTAGCGGGGCCAGGGTCAGGCCAGCCCCAGCATTTT. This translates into CASSLAGPGSGQPQHF. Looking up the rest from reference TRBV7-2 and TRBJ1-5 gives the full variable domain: GAGVSQSPSNKVTEKGKDVELRCDPISGHTALYWYRQSLGQGLEFLIYFQGNSAPDKSGLPSDRFSAERTGGSVSTLTIQRTQQEDSAVYLCASSLAGPGSGQPQHFGDGTRLSIL.

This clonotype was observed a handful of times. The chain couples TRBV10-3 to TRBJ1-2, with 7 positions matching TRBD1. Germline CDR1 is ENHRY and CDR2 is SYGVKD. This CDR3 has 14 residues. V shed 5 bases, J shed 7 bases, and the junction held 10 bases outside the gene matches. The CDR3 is CAISIQGDYGGYTF. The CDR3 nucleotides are TGTGCCATCAGTATTCAGGGGGATTACGGTGGCTACACCTTC.

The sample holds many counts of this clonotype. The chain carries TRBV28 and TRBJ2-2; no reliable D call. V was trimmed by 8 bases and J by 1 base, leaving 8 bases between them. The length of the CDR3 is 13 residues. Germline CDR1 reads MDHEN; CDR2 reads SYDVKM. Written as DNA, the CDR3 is TGTGCCAGCGGGTGGGGGAACACCGGGGAGCTGTTTTTT. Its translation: CASGWGNTGELFF.

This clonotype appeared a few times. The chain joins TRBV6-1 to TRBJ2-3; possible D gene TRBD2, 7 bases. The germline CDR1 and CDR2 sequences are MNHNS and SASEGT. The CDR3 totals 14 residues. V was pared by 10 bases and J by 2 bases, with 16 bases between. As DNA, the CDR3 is TGTGCCACCGCCCGGGGGGACAACACAGATACGCAGTATTTT. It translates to CATARGDNTDTQYF.

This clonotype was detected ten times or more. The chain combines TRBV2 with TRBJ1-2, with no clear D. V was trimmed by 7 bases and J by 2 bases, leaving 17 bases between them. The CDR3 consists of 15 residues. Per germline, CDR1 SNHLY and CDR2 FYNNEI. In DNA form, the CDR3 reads TGTGCCAGCACCGACCCCGAGGGCCTAAACTATGGCTACACCTTC. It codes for CASTDPEGLNYGYTF.

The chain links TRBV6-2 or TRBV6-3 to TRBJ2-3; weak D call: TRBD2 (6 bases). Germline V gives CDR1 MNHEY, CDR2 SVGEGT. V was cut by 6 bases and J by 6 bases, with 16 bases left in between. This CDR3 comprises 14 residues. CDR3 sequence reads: CASSLGLISDTQYF. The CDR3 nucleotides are TGTGCCAGCAGCCTGGGACTCATTAGCGATACGCAGTATTTT.

The CDR3 loop is CASSLAVGQGFGTQYF. The CDR3 DNA reads as TGTGCCAGCAGTTTGGCAGTAGGGCAGGGGTTCGGGACGCAGTATTTT. This chain connects TRBV12-3 or TRBV12-4 to TRBJ2-3; maybe TRBD1 (6 bases). V lost 3 bases, J lost 9 bases, and 22 bases lay in between. The CDR3 is 16 amino acids.

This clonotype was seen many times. The CDR3 here is CASSQEPAGTSYEQYF. The CDR3 nucleotides read TGCGCCAGCAGCCAAGAACCAGCGGGGACCTCCTACGAGCAGTACTTC. This chain uses TRBV4-1 with TRBJ2-7; 7 positions match TRBD2. Trimming at V came to 0 bases and at J to 0 bases, leaving 5 bases not matched to a gene. This CDR3 has 16 residues. The germline CDR1 and CDR2 sequences are MGHRA and YSYEKL.

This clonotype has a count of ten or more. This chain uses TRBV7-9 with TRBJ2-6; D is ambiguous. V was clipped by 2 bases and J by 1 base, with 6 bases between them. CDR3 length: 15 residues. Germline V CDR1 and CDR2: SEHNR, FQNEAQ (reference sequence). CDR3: CASSLSWSGANVLTF. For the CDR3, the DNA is TGTGCCAGCAGCTTAAGCTGGTCTGGGGCCAACGTCCTGACTTTC. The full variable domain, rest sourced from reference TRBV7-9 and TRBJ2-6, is DTGVSQNPRHKITKRGQNVTFRCDPISEHNRLYWYRQTLGQGPEFLTYFQNEAQLEKSRLLSDRFSAERPKGSFSTLEIQRTEQGDSAMYLCASSLSWSGANVLTFGAGSRLTVL.